The present T cell receptor beta chain was sequenced within a study of cytomegalovirus exposure and HLA in healthy donors. Data came from immunoSEQ multiplex PCR; TCRdb stores just in-frame clones and leaves some out. Of under 200,000 clones detected, 85% to 90% appear once; the ten largest clones hold about 6%. Regarding this clone: Its antigen remains unidentified.

The study's findings and limits: A few of the chains that were CMV-associated were confirmed in vitro to be specific for CMV antigens.

The V and J ends lost 6 bases and 2 bases, in that order; junction bases with no gene match: 5. Germline CDR1 reads MNHEY; CDR2 reads SMNVEV (reference sequence). CDR3 size: 15 residues. The sequence came from a woman aged 25 to 39 in good health and CMV-seronegative. Sequencing input: PBMCs. The chain uses TRBV27 and TRBJ2-1; 9 nucleotides align to TRBD1. The CDR3 nucleotides read TGTGCCAGCAGAAAGGACAGGGGACCCTACAATGAGCAGTTCTTC. Its translation is CASRKDRGPYNEQFF.